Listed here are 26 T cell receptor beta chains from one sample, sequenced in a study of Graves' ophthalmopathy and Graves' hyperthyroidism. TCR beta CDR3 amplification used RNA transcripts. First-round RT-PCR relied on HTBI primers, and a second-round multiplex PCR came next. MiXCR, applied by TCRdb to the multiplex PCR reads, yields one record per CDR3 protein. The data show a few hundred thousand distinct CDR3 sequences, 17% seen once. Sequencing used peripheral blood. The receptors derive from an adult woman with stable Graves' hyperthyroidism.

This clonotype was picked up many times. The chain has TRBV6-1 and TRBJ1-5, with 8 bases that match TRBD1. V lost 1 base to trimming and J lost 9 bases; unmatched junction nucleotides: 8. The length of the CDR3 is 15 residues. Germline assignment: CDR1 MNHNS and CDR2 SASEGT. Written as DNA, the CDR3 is TGTGCCAGCAGTGAAGGTTCAGGGGGCGCCCGGCCCCAGCATTTT. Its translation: CASSEGSGGARPQHF.

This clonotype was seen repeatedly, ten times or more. CDR3 DNA sequence: TGTGCCAGCAGCTTGAGGGGACCCTCAAACATTCAGTACTTC. It specifies CASSLRGPSNIQYF. The genes are TRBV5-6 and TRBJ2-4; perhaps D is TRBD1 or TRBD2 (5 bases each). Germline values: CDR1 SGHDT, CDR2 YYEEEE. V was trimmed by 1 base and J by 6 bases, leaving 11 bases between them. CDR3 length: 14 residues.

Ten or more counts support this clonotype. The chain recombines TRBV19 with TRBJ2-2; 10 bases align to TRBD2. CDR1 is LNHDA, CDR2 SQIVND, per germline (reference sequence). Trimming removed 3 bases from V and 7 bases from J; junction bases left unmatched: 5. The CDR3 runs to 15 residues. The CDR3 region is CASSILAGADGELFF. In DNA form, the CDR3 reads TGTGCCAGTAGTATCCTAGCGGGAGCGGACGGGGAGCTGTTTTTT.

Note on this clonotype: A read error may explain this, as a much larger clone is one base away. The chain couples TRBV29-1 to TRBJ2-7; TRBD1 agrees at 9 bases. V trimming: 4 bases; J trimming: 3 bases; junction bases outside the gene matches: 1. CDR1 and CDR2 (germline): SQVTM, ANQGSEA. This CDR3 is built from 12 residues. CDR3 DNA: TGCAGCGTTGGGACAGGGGTCTACGAGCAGTACTTC. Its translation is CSVGTGVYEQYF.

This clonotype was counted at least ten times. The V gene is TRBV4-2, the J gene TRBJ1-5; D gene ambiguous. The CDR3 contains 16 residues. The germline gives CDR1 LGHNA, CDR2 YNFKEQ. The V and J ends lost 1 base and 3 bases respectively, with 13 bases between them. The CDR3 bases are TGTGCCAGCAGCCAAGGTTTTTTAGGGTCCAATCAGCCCCAGCATTTT. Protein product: CASSQGFLGSNQPQHF.

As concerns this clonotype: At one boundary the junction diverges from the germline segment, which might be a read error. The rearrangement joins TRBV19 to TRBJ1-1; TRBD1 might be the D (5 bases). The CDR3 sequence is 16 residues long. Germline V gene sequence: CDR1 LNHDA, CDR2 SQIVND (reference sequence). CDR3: CGSRPGQRGSNTEAFF. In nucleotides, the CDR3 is TGTGGCAGTCGTCCTGGGCAGCGGGGCTCGAACACTGAAGCTTTCTTT.

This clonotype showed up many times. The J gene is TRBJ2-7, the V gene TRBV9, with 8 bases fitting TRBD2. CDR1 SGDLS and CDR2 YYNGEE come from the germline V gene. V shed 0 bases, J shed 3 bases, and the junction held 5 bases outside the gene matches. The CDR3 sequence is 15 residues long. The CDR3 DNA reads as TGTGCCAGCAGCGTAGCTGCGGGAGGAGGCTACGAGCAGTACTTC. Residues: CASSVAAGGGYEQYF. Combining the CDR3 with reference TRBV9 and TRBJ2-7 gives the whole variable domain DSGVTQTPKHLITATGQRVTLRCSPRSGDLSVYWYQQSLDQGLQFLIQYYNGEERAKGNILERFSAQQFPDLHSELNLSSLELGDSALYFCASSVAAGGGYEQYFGPGTRLTVT.

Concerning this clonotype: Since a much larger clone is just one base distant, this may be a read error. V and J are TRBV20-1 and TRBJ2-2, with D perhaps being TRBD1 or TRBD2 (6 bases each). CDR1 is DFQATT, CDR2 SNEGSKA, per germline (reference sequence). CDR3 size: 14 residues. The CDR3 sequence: CSAYREESGGEPFF. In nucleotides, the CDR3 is TGCAGTGCTTACAGGGAGGAAAGTGGCGGGGAGCCGTTTTTT.

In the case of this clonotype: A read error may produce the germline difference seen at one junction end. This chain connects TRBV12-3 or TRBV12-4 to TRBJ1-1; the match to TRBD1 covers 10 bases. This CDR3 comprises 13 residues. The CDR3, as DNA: TGTGCCAGCAGTCTGGGACAGGGGACTGAAGCTTGCTTT. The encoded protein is CASSLGQGTEACF.

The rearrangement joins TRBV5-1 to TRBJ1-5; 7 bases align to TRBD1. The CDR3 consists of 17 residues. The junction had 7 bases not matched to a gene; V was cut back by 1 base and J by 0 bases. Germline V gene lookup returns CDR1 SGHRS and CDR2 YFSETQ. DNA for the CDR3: TGCGCCAGCAGCTTGACGGGACAGTCAGATAGCAATCAGCCCCAGCATTTT. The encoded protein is CASSLTGQSDSNQPQHF.

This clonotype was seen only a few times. The CDR3: CASSPRTGRLRGLAGGGEQYF. DNA for the CDR3: TGTGCCAGCAGCCCGCGGACAGGAAGGCTCAGAGGACTAGCGGGAGGGGGCGAGCAGTACTTC. This chain joins TRBV4-2 and TRBJ2-7, with TRBD2 matching 15 bases. Germline lookup yields CDR1 LGHNA and CDR2 YNFKEQ. The V segment lost 4 bases and the J segment 6 bases; nucleotides outside the gene matches: 22. CDR3 size: 21 residues.

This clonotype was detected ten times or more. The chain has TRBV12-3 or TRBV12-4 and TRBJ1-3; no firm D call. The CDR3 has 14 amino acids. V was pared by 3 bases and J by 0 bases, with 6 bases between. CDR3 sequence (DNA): TGTGCCAGCAGTTTTACGCCCTCTGGAAACACCATATATTTT. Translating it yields CASSFTPSGNTIYF.

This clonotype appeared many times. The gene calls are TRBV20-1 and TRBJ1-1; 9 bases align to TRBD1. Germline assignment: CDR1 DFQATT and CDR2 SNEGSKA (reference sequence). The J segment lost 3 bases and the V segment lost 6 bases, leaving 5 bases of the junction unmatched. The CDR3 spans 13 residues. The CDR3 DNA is TGCAGTGCAGCACAGGGGGCGGACACTGAAGCTTTCTTT. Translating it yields CSAAQGADTEAFF.

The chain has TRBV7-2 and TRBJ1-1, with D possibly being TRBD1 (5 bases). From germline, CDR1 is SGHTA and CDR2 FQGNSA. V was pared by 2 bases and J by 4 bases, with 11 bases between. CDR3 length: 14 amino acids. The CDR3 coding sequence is TGTGCCAGCAGCTTATCGGGGCGAGCCACTGAAGCTTTCTTT. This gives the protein CASSLSGRATEAFF.

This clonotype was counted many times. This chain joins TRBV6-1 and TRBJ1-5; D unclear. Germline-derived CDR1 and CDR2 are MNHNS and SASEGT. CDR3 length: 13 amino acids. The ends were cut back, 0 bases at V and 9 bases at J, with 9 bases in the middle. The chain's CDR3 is CASSEAQEGPQHF. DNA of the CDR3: TGTGCCAGCAGTGAAGCGCAGGAGGGGCCCCAGCATTTT.

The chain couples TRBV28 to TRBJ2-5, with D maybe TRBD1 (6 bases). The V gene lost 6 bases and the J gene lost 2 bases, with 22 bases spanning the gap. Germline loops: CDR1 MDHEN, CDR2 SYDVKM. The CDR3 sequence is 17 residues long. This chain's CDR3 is CASSTTFQGTNQETQYF. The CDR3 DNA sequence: TGTGCCAGCAGCACTACATTTCAGGGGACGAATCAAGAGACCCAGTACTTC.

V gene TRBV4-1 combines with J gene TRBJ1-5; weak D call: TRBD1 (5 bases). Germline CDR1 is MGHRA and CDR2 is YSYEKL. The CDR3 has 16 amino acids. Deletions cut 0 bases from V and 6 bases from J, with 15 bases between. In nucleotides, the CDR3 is TGCGCCAGCAGCCAAGAAACGTTAGGGACCCCTCAGCCCCAGCATTTT. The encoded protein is CASSQETLGTPQPQHF.

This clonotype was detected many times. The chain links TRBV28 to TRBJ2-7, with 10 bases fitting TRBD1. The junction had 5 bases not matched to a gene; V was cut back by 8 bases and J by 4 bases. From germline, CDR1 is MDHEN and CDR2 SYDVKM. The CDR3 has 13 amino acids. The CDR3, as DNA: TGTGCCAGCGCGGGACAGGGGCTTTACGAGCAGTACTTC. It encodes CASAGQGLYEQYF. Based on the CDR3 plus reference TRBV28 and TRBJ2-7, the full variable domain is DVKVTQSSRYLVKRTGEKVFLECVQDMDHENMFWYRQDPGLGLRLIYFSYDVKMKEKGDIPEGYSVSREKKERFSLILESASTNQTSMYLCASAGQGLYEQYFGPGTRLTVT.

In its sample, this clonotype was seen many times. The CDR3 DNA follows: TGTGCCTGGAGCTATGGGACAGGAGGTTCCTACGAGCAGTACTTC. This gives the protein CAWSYGTGGSYEQYF. V usage is TRBV30 and J usage is TRBJ2-7, with 8 bases matching TRBD1. The CDR3 runs to 15 residues. The germline V gene has CDR1 GTSNPN and CDR2 SVGIG (reference sequence). V lost 3 bases and J lost 1; bases outside the gene matches: 8. The variable domain in full, with the rest retrieved from reference TRBV30 and TRBJ2-7, is SQTIHQWPATLVQPVGSPLSLECTVEGTSNPNLYWYRQAAGRGLQLLFYSVGIGQISSEVPQNLSASRPQDRQFILSSKKLLLSDSGFYLCAWSYGTGGSYEQYFGPGTRLTVT.

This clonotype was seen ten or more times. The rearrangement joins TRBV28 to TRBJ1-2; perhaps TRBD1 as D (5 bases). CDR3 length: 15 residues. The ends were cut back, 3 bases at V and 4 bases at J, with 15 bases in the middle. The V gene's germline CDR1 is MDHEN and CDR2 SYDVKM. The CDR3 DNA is TGTGCCAGCAGTTTGTCCTCTGCAGGGCTCTATGGCTACACCTTC. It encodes CASSLSSAGLYGYTF.

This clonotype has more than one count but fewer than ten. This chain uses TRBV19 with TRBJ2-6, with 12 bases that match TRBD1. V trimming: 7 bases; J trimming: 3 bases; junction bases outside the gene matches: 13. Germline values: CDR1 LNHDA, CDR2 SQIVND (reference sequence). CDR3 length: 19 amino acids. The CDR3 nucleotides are TGTGCCAGTACCAGTACCAAGGGGACAGGGGGCTTTGGGGCCAACGTCCTGACTTTC. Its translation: CASTSTKGTGGFGANVLTF.

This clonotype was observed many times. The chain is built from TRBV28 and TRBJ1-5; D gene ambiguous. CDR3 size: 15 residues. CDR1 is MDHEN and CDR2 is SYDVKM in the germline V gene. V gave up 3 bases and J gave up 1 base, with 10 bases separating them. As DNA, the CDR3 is TGTGCCAGCAGTTTTCGTGGGGTAAGCAATCAGCCCCAGCATTTT. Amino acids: CASSFRGVSNQPQHF.

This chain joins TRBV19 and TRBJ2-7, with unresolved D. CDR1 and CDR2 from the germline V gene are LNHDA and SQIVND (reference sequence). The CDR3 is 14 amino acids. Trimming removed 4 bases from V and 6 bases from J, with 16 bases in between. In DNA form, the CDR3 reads TGTGCCAGTAGTACTCGGACCAAAACCGGCGAGCAGTACTTC. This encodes CASSTRTKTGEQYF.

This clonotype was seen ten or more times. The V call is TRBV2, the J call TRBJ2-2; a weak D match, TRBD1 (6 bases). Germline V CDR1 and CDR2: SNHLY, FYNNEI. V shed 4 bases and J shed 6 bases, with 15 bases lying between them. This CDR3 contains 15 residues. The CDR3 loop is CASSGSASGAGELFF. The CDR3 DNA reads TGTGCCAGCAGTGGATCGGCCTCAGGGGCCGGGGAGCTGTTTTTT.

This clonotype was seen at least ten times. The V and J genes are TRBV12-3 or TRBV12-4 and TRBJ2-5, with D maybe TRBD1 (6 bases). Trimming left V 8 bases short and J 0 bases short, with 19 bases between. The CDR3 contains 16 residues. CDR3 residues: CASGAQGQPNQETQYF. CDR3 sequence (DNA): TGTGCCAGCGGAGCTCAGGGGCAGCCTAACCAAGAGACCCAGTACTTC.

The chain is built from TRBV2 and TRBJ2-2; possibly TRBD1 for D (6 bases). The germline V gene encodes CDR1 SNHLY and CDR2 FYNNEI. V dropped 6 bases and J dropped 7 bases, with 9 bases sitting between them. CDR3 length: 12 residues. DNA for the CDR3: TGTGCCAGCAGACTAGGGGGCGGGGAGCTGTTTTTT. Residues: CASRLGGGELFF.